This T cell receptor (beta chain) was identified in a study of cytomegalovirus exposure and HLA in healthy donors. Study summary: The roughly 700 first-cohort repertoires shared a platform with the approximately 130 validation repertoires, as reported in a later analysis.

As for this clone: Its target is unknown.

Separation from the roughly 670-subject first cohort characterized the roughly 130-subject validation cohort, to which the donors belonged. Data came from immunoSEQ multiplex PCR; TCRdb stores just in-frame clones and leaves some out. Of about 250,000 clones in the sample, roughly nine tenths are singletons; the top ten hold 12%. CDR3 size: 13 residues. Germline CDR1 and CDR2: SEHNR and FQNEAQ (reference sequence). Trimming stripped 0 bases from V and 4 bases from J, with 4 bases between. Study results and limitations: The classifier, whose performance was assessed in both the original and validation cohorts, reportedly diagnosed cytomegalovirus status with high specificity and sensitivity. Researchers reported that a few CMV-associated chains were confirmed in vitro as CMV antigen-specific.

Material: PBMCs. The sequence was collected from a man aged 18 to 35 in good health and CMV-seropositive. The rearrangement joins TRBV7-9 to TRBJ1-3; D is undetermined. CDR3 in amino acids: CASSLAHGNTIYF. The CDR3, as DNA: TGTGCCAGCAGCTTAGCCCACGGAAACACCATATATTTT.